The text below deals with one T cell receptor (beta chain). V was shortened by 6 bases and J by 2 bases, with 14 bases between the two germline ends. The CDR3 contains 14 residues. The germline CDR1 and CDR2 sequences are LNHDA and SQIVND (reference sequence). This record belongs to a study of shared clonotypes between healthy human individuals. Evenly divided among several immunoSEQ plates was the genomic DNA of each subset. Some clones are missing from TCRdb's copy, which holds only in-frame ones; the method was immunoSEQ multiplex PCR. The sample gives more than 1 million clones, 75% to 80% of which show up once; under 0.65% is in the top ten.

This receptor was obtained from a man between 18 and 35 years old in good health. Some clones in this sample may be carry-over from other donors' samples. V is TRBV19 and J is TRBJ2-7; perhaps TRBD2 as D (5 bases). The material sequenced was memory CD4+ T cells from PBMCs. Specified subset: CD45RA-negative fraction. The CDR3 reads CASSPFPGAYEQYF. The DNA for the CDR3 is TGTGCCAGTAGCCCCTTTCCCGGGGCCTACGAGCAGTACTTC.